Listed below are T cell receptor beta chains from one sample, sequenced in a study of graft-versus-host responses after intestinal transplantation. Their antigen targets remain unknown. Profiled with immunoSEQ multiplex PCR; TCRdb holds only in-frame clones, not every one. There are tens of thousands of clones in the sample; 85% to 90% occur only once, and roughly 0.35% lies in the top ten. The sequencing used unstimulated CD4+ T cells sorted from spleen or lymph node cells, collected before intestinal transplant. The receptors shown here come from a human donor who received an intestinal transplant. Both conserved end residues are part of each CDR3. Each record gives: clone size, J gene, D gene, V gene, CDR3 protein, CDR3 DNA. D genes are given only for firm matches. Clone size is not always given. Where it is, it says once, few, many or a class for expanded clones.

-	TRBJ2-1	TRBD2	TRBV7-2	CASSLVGTSGSNEQFF	TGTGCCAGCAGCTTAGTGGGGACTAGCGGGAGCAATGAGCAGTTCTTC
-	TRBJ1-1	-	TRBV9	CASSLKGGDPEAFF	TGTGCCAGCAGCCTTAAGGGGGGGGACCCTGAAGCTTTCTTT
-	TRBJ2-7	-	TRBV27	CASSFLGRNEQYF	TGTGCCAGCAGTTTTCTGGGGCGGAACGAGCAGTACTTC
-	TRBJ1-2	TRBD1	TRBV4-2	CASSQDPGQGLSGYTF	TGTGCCAGCAGCCAAGATCCCGGACAGGGGCTTTCTGGCTACACCTTC
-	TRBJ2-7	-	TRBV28	CASTPSQGKNSYEQYF	TGTGCCAGCACCCCATCCCAGGGGAAGAACTCCTACGAGCAGTACTTC
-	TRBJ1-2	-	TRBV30	CAWSETAGYTF	TGTGCCTGGAGTGAGACAGCTGGCTACACCTTC
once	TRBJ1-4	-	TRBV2	CASRVSNEKLFF	TGTGCCAGTCGGGTTTCTAATGAAAAACTGTTTTTT
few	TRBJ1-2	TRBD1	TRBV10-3	CAIQGGSSYGYTF	TGTGCCATCCAAGGGGGCAGCTCCTATGGCTACACCTTC
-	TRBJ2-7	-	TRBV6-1	CASTHLSPYEQYF	TGTGCCAGCACTCATTTAAGCCCTTACGAGCAGTACTTC
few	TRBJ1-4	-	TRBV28	CASSPLVPGRGEKLFF	TGTGCCAGCAGCCCATTAGTCCCCGGTAGAGGTGAAAAACTGTTTTTT
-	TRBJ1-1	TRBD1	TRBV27	CASSSPLRQGGLRAEAFF	TGTGCCAGCAGTTCCCCCCTCCGACAGGGCGGCCTTAGGGCTGAAGCTTTCTTT
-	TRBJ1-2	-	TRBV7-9	CASSLGGEGGYTF	TGTGCCAGCAGCTTAGGTGGGGAGGGTGGCTACACCTTC
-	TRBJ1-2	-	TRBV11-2	CASSPGGRRMGYTF	TGTGCCAGCAGCCCTGGCGGGCGAAGGATGGGCTACACCTTC
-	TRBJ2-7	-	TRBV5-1	CASSLGGLRDEQYF	TGCGCCAGCAGCTTGGGGGGCCTCAGGGACGAGCAGTACTTC
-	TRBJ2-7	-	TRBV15	CATSRVFGADRSYEQYF	TGTGCCACCAGCAGAGTCTTTGGGGCGGATCGGTCCTACGAGCAGTACTTC
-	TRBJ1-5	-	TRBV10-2	CASSERTYSNQPQHF	TGCGCCAGCAGTGAGAGAACCTATAGCAATCAGCCCCAGCATTTT
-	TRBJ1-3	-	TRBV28	CASSPDARTVGNTIYF	TGTGCCAGCAGTCCCGACGCCCGGACAGTGGGAAACACCATATATTTT
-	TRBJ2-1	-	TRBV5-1	CASSRGAVGNEQFF	TGCGCCAGCAGCCGGGGAGCAGTGGGGAATGAGCAGTTCTTC
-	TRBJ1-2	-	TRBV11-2	CASSPVFDRSVNYGYTF	TGTGCCAGCAGCCCCGTTTTCGACAGATCCGTTAACTATGGCTACACCTTC
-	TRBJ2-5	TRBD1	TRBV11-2	CASSPRDRGNSETQYF	TGTGCCAGCAGCCCAAGGGACAGGGGAAATTCGGAGACCCAGTACTTC
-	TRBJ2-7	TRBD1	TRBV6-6	CASSYLGQEAYEQYF	TGTGCCAGCAGTTACTTGGGACAGGAGGCCTACGAGCAGTACTTC
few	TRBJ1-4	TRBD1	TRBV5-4	CASSLDGTGKLFF	TGTGCCAGCAGCTTGGACGGGACAGGCAAACTGTTTTTT
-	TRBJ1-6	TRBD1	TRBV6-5	CASSYGSGQGNSPLHF	TGTGCCAGCAGTTACGGGTCGGGACAGGGTAATTCACCCCTCCACTTT
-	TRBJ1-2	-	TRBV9	CASSVGPPRLGYGYTF	TGTGCCAGCAGCGTAGGTCCCCCCCGCCTCGGGTATGGCTACACCTTC
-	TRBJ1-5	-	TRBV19	CASSILGDQPQHF	TGTGCCAGTAGTATCTTAGGGGATCAGCCCCAGCATTTT
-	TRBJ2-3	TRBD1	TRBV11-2	CASSMGQVGTDTQYF	TGTGCCAGCAGCATGGGACAGGTCGGCACAGATACGCAGTATTTT
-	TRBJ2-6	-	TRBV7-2	CASSPRVVGSGANVLTF	TGTGCCAGCAGCCCCCGGGTTGTTGGCTCTGGGGCCAACGTCCTGACTTTC
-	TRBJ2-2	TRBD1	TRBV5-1	CASSKAGGSGTGELFF	TGCGCCAGCAGCAAAGCAGGGGGCAGTGGCACCGGGGAGCTGTTTTTT
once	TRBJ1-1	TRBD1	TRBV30	CAWSVRGTVNTEAFF	TGTGCCTGGAGTGTAAGGGGGACAGTGAACACTGAAGCTTTCTTT
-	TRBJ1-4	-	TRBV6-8	CASSYGGGEKLFF	TGTGCCAGCAGTTACGGCGGAGGAGAAAAACTGTTTTTT
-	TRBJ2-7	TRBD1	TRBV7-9	CASSLANRGDEQYF	TGTGCCAGCAGCTTAGCGAACAGGGGAGACGAGCAGTACTTC
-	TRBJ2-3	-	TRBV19	CASSSRSLPHTQYF	TGTGCCAGTAGTAGTCGGAGCCTGCCCCATACGCAGTATTTT
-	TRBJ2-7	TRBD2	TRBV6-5	CASSLGGILINEQYF	TGTGCCAGCAGTCTCGGGGGGATACTTATCAACGAGCAGTACTTC
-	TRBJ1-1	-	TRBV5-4	CATSQTGPSMNTEAFF	TGTGCCACCTCCCAGACAGGACCATCTATGAACACTGAAGCTTTCTTT
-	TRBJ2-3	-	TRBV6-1	CASSERVRPGSRDTQYF	TGTGCCAGCAGTGAACGCGTGCGACCAGGGTCTAGGGATACGCAGTATTTT
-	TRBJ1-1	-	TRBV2	CASSLDRNTEAFF	TGTGCCAGCAGTTTGGACAGGAACACTGAAGCTTTCTTT
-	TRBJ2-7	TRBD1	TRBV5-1	CASSSDRGVEQYF	TGCGCCAGCAGCTCGGACAGGGGGGTTGAGCAGTACTTC
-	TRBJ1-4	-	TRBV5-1	CASSLQGAEKLFF	TGCGCCAGCAGCTTGCAAGGAGCTGAAAAACTGTTTTTT
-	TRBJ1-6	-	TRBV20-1	CSARQNSPLHF	TGCAGTGCTAGACAAAATTCACCCCTCCACTTT
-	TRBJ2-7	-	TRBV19	CASSPRASYEQYF	TGTGCCAGTAGTCCCAGGGCCTCCTACGAGCAGTACTTC
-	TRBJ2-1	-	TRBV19	CASSIAGVHEQFF	TGTGCCAGTAGTATAGCGGGAGTACATGAGCAGTTCTTC
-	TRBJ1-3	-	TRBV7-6	CASSLEAGGNTIYF	TGTGCCAGCAGCTTAGAGGCAGGGGGAAACACCATATATTTT
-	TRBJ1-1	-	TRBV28	CASTLLDSKAFF	TGTGCCAGCACCCTTTTGGACTCTAAAGCTTTCTTT
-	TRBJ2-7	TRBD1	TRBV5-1	CASSLQGVSPYEQYF	TGCGCCAGCAGCTTACAGGGGGTATCCCCCTACGAGCAGTACTTC
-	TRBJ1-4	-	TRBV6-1	CASSARGAREKLFF	TGTGCCAGCAGTGCCCGGGGGGCGCGAGAAAAACTGTTTTTT
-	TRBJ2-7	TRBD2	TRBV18	CASSPGTSGTEQYF	TGTGCCAGCTCCCCTGGGACTAGCGGGACCGAGCAGTACTTC
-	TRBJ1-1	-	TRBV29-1	CSGIGLSNTEAFF	TGCAGCGGAATCGGACTCTCGAACACTGAAGCTTTCTTT